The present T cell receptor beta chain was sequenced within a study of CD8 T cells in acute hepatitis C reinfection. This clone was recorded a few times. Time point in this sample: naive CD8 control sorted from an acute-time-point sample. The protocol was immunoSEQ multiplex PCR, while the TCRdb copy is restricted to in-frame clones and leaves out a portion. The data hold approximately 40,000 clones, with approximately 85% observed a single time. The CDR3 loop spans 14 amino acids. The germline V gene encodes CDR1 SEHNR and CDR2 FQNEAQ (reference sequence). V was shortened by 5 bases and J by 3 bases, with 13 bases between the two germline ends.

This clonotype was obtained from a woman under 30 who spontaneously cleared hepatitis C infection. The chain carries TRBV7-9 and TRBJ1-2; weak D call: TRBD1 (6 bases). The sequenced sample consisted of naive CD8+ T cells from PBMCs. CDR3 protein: CASSLGGQDYGYTF. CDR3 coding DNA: TGTGCCAGCAGCCTGGGGGGGCAGGACTATGGCTACACCTTC.